The T cell receptor (beta chain) under discussion was sequenced for a study of cytomegalovirus exposure and HLA in healthy donors. The CDR3 covers 16 residues. The V and J ends lost 3 bases and 4 bases, in that order; junction bases with no gene match: 7. CDR1 is SGHDN, CDR2 FVKESK, per germline. The PCR had 60 Vbeta and 13 Jbeta primers. The protocol was immunoSEQ multiplex PCR, while the TCRdb copy is restricted to in-frame clones and leaves out a portion. The table shows roughly 100,000 clones, with about four fifths occurring only once. The sample consisted of PBMCs. The chain employs TRBV14 and TRBJ1-1; 11 positions agree with TRBD1. The TCR originated in a man under 40 in good health and CMV-seronegative. CDR3 DNA sequence: TGTGCCAGCAGCCAGCTTTGGACAGGGGGCTTCACTGAAGCTTTCTTT. This gives the protein CASSQLWTGGFTEAFF. The variable domain in full, with the rest retrieved from reference TRBV14 and TRBJ1-1, is EAGVTQFPSHSVIEKGQTVTLRCDPISGHDNLYWYRRVMGKEIKFLLHFVKESKQDESGMPNNRFLAERTGGTYSTLKVQPAELEDSGVYFCASSQLWTGGFTEAFFGQGTRLTVV.